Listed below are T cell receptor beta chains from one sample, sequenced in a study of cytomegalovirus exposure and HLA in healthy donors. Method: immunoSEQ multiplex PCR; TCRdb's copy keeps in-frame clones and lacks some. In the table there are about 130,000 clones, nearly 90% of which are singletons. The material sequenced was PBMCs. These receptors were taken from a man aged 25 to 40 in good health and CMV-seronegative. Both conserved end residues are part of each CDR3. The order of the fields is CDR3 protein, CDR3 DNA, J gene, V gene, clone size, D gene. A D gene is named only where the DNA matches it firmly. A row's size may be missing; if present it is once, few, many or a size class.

CDR3: CASSYPSQPQHF
DNA: TGTGCCAGCAGTTACCCGTCTCAGCCCCAGCATTTT
J: TRBJ1-5
V: TRBV6-6
size: NA
D: NA

CDR3: CASSWSLGSRRYGYTF
DNA: TGTGCCAGTAGTTGGAGCTTGGGTTCTCGGCGTTATGGCTACACCTTC
J: TRBJ1-2
V: TRBV19
size: NA
D: NA

CDR3: CASSPLGTSGSTDTQYF
DNA: TGCGCCAGCAGCCCCTTAGGTACTAGCGGTTCCACAGATACGCAGTATTTT
J: TRBJ2-3
V: TRBV4-3
size: NA
D: TRBD2

CDR3: CASSTTPNTEAFF
DNA: TGTGCCAGCAGTACGACACCGAACACTGAAGCTTTCTTT
J: TRBJ1-1
V: TRBV6-4
size: NA
D: NA

CDR3: CASSAFLGGTEAFF
DNA: TGTGCCAGTAGCGCATTTCTAGGGGGTACTGAAGCTTTCTTT
J: TRBJ1-1
V: TRBV19
size: once
D: NA

CDR3: CATPATDYSNQPQHF
DNA: TGTGCCACCCCGGCCACAGATTATAGCAATCAGCCCCAGCATTTT
J: TRBJ1-5
V: TRBV6-1
size: NA
D: NA

CDR3: CASSPVYQETQYF
DNA: TGTGCCAGCAGCCCCGTATACCAAGAGACCCAGTACTTC
J: TRBJ2-5
V: TRBV7-9
size: NA
D: NA

CDR3: CATSPRQVSTEAFF
DNA: TGTGCCACCAGCCCTAGACAGGTGAGCACTGAAGCTTTCTTT
J: TRBJ1-1
V: TRBV15
size: NA
D: NA

CDR3: CASRTGGSNQPQHF
DNA: TGTGCCAGCAGGACAGGGGGAAGCAATCAGCCCCAGCATTTT
J: TRBJ1-5
V: TRBV6-5
size: once
D: TRBD1

CDR3: CASSPRSGDIQYF
DNA: TGTGCCAGCAGCCCCAGGTCGGGGGACATTCAGTACTTC
J: TRBJ2-4
V: TRBV6-5
size: NA
D: NA

CDR3: CASSLRDSLTNEQFF
DNA: TGTGCCAGCAGTCTCAGGGACAGTTTAACGAATGAGCAGTTCTTC
J: TRBJ2-1
V: TRBV16
size: NA
D: TRBD1

CDR3: CASSLTGHLNTEAFF
DNA: TGTGCCAGCAGCTTGACGGGACACCTGAACACTGAAGCTTTCTTT
J: TRBJ1-1
V: TRBV5-4
size: NA
D: NA

CDR3: CASRRQGSSQETQYF
DNA: TGCGCCAGCAGGAGACAGGGGAGTTCCCAAGAGACCCAGTACTTC
J: TRBJ2-5
V: TRBV5-1
size: NA
D: TRBD1

CDR3: CASSLTGGEAFF
DNA: TGTGCCAGCAGCTTGACAGGGGGCGAGGCTTTCTTT
J: TRBJ1-1
V: TRBV5-6
size: NA
D: TRBD1